This T cell receptor beta chain appears in the sequencing data of a study of regulatory T cells in long-lasting Graves disease. Study details: A definition of persistent Graves' disease required over 5 years of antithyroid drugs plus positive TSH receptor antibodies.

The CDR3 runs 15 residues. Losses at the gene ends were 2 bases for V and 5 bases for J; bases not matched to a gene: 9. CDR1 SQVTM and CDR2 ANQGSEA come from the germline V gene. This sample's time point: persistent/refractory GD, antithyroid drugs over 5 years with positive TRAb. RNA extracted from PBMCs served as the sequencing template. Arm-PCR of CDR3 regions with iRepertoire HTBI primers generated TCR beta libraries. Each CDR3 protein gets one entry after TCRdb re-called the multiplex PCR reads with MiXCR. The repertoire includes under 500,000 distinct CDR3 sequences, 20% to 25% of them detected once, and 7.8% sits in the top ten.

This receptor was obtained from a female donor with Graves disease. The gene calls are TRBV29-1 and TRBJ2-5, with 9 bases identical to TRBD1. The input for sequencing was peripheral blood mononuclear cells (PBMCs), taken when the disease was refractory, from a patient treated with antithyroid drugs. The CDR3 here is CSVEISGQGWETQYF. The CDR3 DNA reads TGCAGCGTTGAAATCTCCGGACAGGGGTGGGAGACCCAGTACTTC. Drawing the rest from reference TRBV29-1 and TRBJ2-5, the complete variable domain is SAVISQKPSRDICQRGTSLTIQCQVDSQVTMMFWYRQQPGQSLTLIATANQGSEATYESGFVIDKFPISRPNLTFSTLTVSNMSPEDSSIYLCSVEISGQGWETQYFGPGTRLLVL.